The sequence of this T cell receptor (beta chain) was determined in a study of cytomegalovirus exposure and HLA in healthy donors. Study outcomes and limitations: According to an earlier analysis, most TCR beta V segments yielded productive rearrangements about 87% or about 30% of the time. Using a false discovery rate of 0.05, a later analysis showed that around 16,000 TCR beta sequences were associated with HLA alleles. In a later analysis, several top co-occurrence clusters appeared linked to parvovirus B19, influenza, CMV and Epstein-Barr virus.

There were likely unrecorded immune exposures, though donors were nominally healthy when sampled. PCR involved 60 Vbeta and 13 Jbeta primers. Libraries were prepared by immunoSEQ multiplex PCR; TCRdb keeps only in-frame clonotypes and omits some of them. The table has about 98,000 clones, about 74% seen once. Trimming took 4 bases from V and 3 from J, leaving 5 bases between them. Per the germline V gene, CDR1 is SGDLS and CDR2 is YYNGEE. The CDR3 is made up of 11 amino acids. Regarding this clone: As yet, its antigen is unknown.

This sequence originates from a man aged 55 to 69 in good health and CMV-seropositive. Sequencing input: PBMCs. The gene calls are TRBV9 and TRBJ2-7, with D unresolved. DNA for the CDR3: TGTGCCAGCAGCCCCCTCTACGAGCAGTACTTC. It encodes CASSPLYEQYF.